This T cell receptor (beta chain) was found in a study of blood T cell repertoires in COVID-19. Repertoires were generated with immunoSEQ multiplex PCR, while TCRdb's copy carries only in-frame clones and drops some. This table holds over 45,000 clones, roughly 90% found once. This sequence originates from a man older than 75 in a cohort sampled during active COVID-19. The sequenced material came from peripheral blood.

As DNA, the CDR3 is TGTGCCAGCAGCTCACACGGACTAGCAGCCCCCTACGAGCAGTACTTC. As protein: CASSSHGLAAPYEQYF. This chain joins TRBV7-9 and TRBJ2-7, with TRBD2 matching over 8 bases. CDR3 length equals 16 residues. The junction had 10 bases not matched to a gene; V was cut back by 4 bases and J by 2 bases. Germline V CDR1 and CDR2: SEHNR, FQNEAQ (reference sequence).